These T cell receptor beta chains were read from a single sample in a study of cytomegalovirus exposure and HLA in healthy donors. Produced via immunoSEQ multiplex PCR; TCRdb's table is partial and in-frame only. Of 85,000 to 120,000 clones in the sample, 70% to 90% were seen once. The sample consisted of PBMCs. The source of these receptors is a man aged 35 to 55 in good health and CMV-seronegative. Both conserved end residues are part of each CDR3. Fields, in order: J gene, D gene, clone size, V gene, CDR3 DNA, CDR3 protein. D genes are given only for firm matches. Size values are once, few and many counts, or a class for expanded clones, and some rows have none.

j_call: TRBJ1-2
d_call: .
clone_size: .
v_call: TRBV6-5
cdr3_nt: TGTGCCAGCAGTCCCGGCCCATCGGGAGGCTACACCTTC
cdr3_aa: CASSPGPSGGYTF

j_call: TRBJ2-7
d_call: TRBD2
clone_size: .
v_call: TRBV5-1
cdr3_nt: TGCGCCAGCAGCTCACAAGCGGGGGGGCCCAACGAGCAGTACTTC
cdr3_aa: CASSSQAGGPNEQYF

j_call: TRBJ1-2
d_call: TRBD1
clone_size: .
v_call: TRBV6-5
cdr3_nt: TGTGCCAGCAGCCGACAGGGACGCTCGGTCTATGGCTACACCTTC
cdr3_aa: CASSRQGRSVYGYTF

j_call: TRBJ2-1
d_call: TRBD2
clone_size: .
v_call: TRBV9
cdr3_nt: TGTGCCAGCAGCGTAGCCCTCCCTAGCGGGGGGGCCAATGAGCAGTTCTTC
cdr3_aa: CASSVALPSGGANEQFF

j_call: TRBJ1-6
d_call: TRBD1
clone_size: .
v_call: TRBV4-3
cdr3_nt: TGCGCCAGCAGCCAGTCGGGACAGGATTATAATTCACCCCTCCACTTT
cdr3_aa: CASSQSGQDYNSPLHF

j_call: TRBJ1-4
d_call: TRBD1
clone_size: .
v_call: TRBV12-5
cdr3_nt: TGTGCTAGTGGTTTGGGACAGGGAGCGATAGTTGAAAAACTGTTTTTT
cdr3_aa: CASGLGQGAIVEKLFF

j_call: TRBJ2-5
d_call: .
clone_size: .
v_call: TRBV5-1
cdr3_nt: TGCGCCAGCAGCTTGGCCCCGGGGGATCAAGAGACCCAGTACTTC
cdr3_aa: CASSLAPGDQETQYF

j_call: TRBJ1-1
d_call: .
clone_size: .
v_call: TRBV7-6
cdr3_nt: TGTGCCAGCAGCTCGACACAGAACACTGAAGCTTTCTTT
cdr3_aa: CASSSTQNTEAFF

j_call: TRBJ1-1
d_call: TRBD1
clone_size: .
v_call: TRBV7-2
cdr3_nt: TGTGCCAGCAGCCTAGCTTTAGGAGTGGACAGGGGACCTGAAGCTTTCTTT
cdr3_aa: CASSLALGVDRGPEAFF

j_call: TRBJ2-7
d_call: .
clone_size: .
v_call: TRBV19
cdr3_nt: TGTGCCAGTAGCCACGGGACTTCCTACGAGCAGTACTTC
cdr3_aa: CASSHGTSYEQYF

j_call: TRBJ2-1
d_call: TRBD2
clone_size: .
v_call: TRBV6-4
cdr3_nt: TGTGCCAGCAGTGACTCTTTCCTGCGGGGGGCCGATGAGCAGTTCTTC
cdr3_aa: CASSDSFLRGADEQFF

j_call: TRBJ2-3
d_call: TRBD1
clone_size: .
v_call: TRBV7-2
cdr3_nt: TGTGCCAGCAGTGAAGGGGGCTTCCTCACAGATACGCAGTATTTT
cdr3_aa: CASSEGGFLTDTQYF

j_call: TRBJ2-1
d_call: TRBD1
clone_size: once
v_call: TRBV2
cdr3_nt: TGTGCCAGCAGTTTTAACCCCTCGGGACAGGGGAATGAGCAGTTCTTC
cdr3_aa: CASSFNPSGQGNEQFF

j_call: TRBJ1-1
d_call: TRBD1
clone_size: .
v_call: TRBV19
cdr3_nt: TGTGCCAGTAGCACCCGACAGGGGGCAGGAATAAAGGACACTGAAGCTTTCTTT
cdr3_aa: CASSTRQGAGIKDTEAFF

j_call: TRBJ2-7
d_call: TRBD1
clone_size: .
v_call: TRBV28
cdr3_nt: TGTGCCAGCAGTTCCCACCCCGGGACAGGGTACGAGCAGTACTTC
cdr3_aa: CASSSHPGTGYEQYF

j_call: TRBJ2-6
d_call: TRBD2
clone_size: few
v_call: TRBV6-6
cdr3_nt: TGTGCCAGCAGTTACTCCGGGGGGTCTGGGGCCAACGTCCTGACTTTC
cdr3_aa: CASSYSGGSGANVLTF

j_call: TRBJ2-3
d_call: TRBD1
clone_size: .
v_call: TRBV10-2
cdr3_nt: TGCGCAGTTAAGGACAGGGTCGGAGATACGCAGTATTTT
cdr3_aa: CAVKDRVGDTQYF

j_call: TRBJ2-3
d_call: .
clone_size: .
v_call: TRBV5-1
cdr3_nt: TGCGCCAGCAGCTCAGACAGGTCCGGTATTGCAGATACGCAGTATTTT
cdr3_aa: CASSSDRSGIADTQYF

j_call: TRBJ1-5
d_call: .
clone_size: .
v_call: TRBV27
cdr3_nt: TGTGCCAGCAGTTTTTCCGCGGGGGGGAGTAGCAATCAGCCCCAGCATTTT
cdr3_aa: CASSFSAGGSSNQPQHF

j_call: TRBJ1-1
d_call: .
clone_size: .
v_call: TRBV7-3
cdr3_nt: TGTGCCAGCAGCTTAGGGGGGATCCCTGAAGCTTTCTTT
cdr3_aa: CASSLGGIPEAFF

j_call: TRBJ1-6
d_call: .
clone_size: .
v_call: TRBV14
cdr3_nt: TGTGCCAGCAGCCAAACCACAGGGTACCGGTCACCCCTCCACTTT
cdr3_aa: CASSQTTGYRSPLHF

j_call: TRBJ1-1
d_call: .
clone_size: .
v_call: TRBV7-9
cdr3_nt: TGTTCCAGCAGCTTCCCATACGCAGGCAGTGAAGCTTTCTTT
cdr3_aa: CSSSFPYAGSEAFF

j_call: TRBJ1-6
d_call: TRBD1
clone_size: .
v_call: TRBV28
cdr3_nt: TGTGCCAGCTACAGGGACAGGAGGTCACCCCTCCACTTT
cdr3_aa: CASYRDRRSPLHF

j_call: TRBJ1-1
d_call: .
clone_size: .
v_call: TRBV6-1
cdr3_nt: TGTGCCAGCAGTATACAGGGCACTGAAGCTTTCTTT
cdr3_aa: CASSIQGTEAFF

j_call: TRBJ2-7
d_call: .
clone_size: .
v_call: TRBV30
cdr3_nt: TGTGCCTGGAGCCAAGGGAGAGAATACGAGCAGTACTTC
cdr3_aa: CAWSQGREYEQYF

j_call: TRBJ2-7
d_call: .
clone_size: .
v_call: TRBV9
cdr3_nt: TGTGCCAGCAGCGCTACAGGGATCCCCGGGGACTACGAGCAGTACTTC
cdr3_aa: CASSATGIPGDYEQYF

j_call: TRBJ1-2
d_call: .
clone_size: .
v_call: TRBV5-6
cdr3_nt: TGTGCCAGCAGCATCGGGTCACCGGGGTATGGCTACACCTTC
cdr3_aa: CASSIGSPGYGYTF

j_call: TRBJ2-2
d_call: .
clone_size: .
v_call: TRBV11-3
cdr3_nt: TGTGCCAGCAGCTTAGACGGGGGGCAAGTCACCGGGGAGCTGTTTTTT
cdr3_aa: CASSLDGGQVTGELFF

j_call: TRBJ2-5
d_call: TRBD1
clone_size: .
v_call: TRBV5-1
cdr3_nt: TGCGCCAGCAGGTCGACAGGGGGCCAGGAGACCCAGTACTTC
cdr3_aa: CASRSTGGQETQYF

j_call: TRBJ2-3
d_call: TRBD2
clone_size: .
v_call: TRBV11-3
cdr3_nt: TGTGCCAGCAGCTTAGAACGCGGGGGGGTTAGCACAGATACGCAGTATTTT
cdr3_aa: CASSLERGGVSTDTQYF

j_call: TRBJ1-2
d_call: .
clone_size: .
v_call: TRBV28
cdr3_nt: TGTGCCAGCAGTCTCGGGGGAAGGGATGGCTACACCTTC
cdr3_aa: CASSLGGRDGYTF

j_call: TRBJ2-7
d_call: TRBD1
clone_size: .
v_call: TRBV5-1
cdr3_nt: TGCGCCAGCAGCTTGTTACAGGGGGACTACGAGCAGTACTTC
cdr3_aa: CASSLLQGDYEQYF

j_call: TRBJ1-1
d_call: .
clone_size: .
v_call: TRBV11-3
cdr3_nt: TGTGCCAGCAGCTTCCAGATTAACACTGAAGCTTTCTTT
cdr3_aa: CASSFQINTEAFF

j_call: TRBJ2-7
d_call: TRBD1
clone_size: .
v_call: TRBV14
cdr3_nt: TGTGCCAGCAGCCCACCGGGACAGCCCTACGAGCAGTACTTC
cdr3_aa: CASSPPGQPYEQYF

j_call: TRBJ2-5
d_call: TRBD2
clone_size: .
v_call: TRBV7-9
cdr3_nt: TGTGCCAGCAGATCCGGGACTAGCGGGGAAGAGACCCAGTACTTC
cdr3_aa: CASRSGTSGEETQYF

j_call: TRBJ2-7
d_call: TRBD1
clone_size: .
v_call: TRBV11-3
cdr3_nt: TGTGCCAGCAGCTCGGGCCTGGGACAGACCCTTTCCTACGAGCAGTACTTC
cdr3_aa: CASSSGLGQTLSYEQYF

j_call: TRBJ2-1
d_call: TRBD2
clone_size: .
v_call: TRBV4-1
cdr3_nt: TGCGCCAGCAGCCAAGCCGGCGGGGGGGCATACAATGAGCAGTTCTTC
cdr3_aa: CASSQAGGGAYNEQFF